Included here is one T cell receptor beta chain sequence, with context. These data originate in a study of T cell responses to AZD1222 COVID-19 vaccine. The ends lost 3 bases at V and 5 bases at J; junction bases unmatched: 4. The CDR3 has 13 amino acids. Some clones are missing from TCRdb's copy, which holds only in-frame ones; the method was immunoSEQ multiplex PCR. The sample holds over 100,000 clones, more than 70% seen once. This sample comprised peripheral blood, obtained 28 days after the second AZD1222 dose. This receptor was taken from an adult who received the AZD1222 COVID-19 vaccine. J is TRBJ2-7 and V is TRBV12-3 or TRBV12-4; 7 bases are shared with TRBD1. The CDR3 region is CASSFLDRDEQYF. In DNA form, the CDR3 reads TGTGCCAGCAGTTTCCTCGACAGGGACGAGCAGTACTTC.